This T cell receptor beta chain derives from a study of control samples from healthy donors and cancer patients. This clone was observed a few times. Measured with immunoSEQ multiplex PCR; TCRdb has only the in-frame clones, and not every one. The data contain 150,000 to 200,000 clones, about 86% of them singletons. The receptor was derived from a man aged 18 to 29 in good health. Sequenced sample: blood.

The CDR3 DNA follows: TGCGCCAGCAGCGAGGGATACAATCAGCCCCAGCATTTT. It encodes CASSEGYNQPQHF. The chain carries TRBV5-1 and TRBJ1-5; D is undetermined. This CDR3 is 13 amino acids long. V dropped 4 bases and J dropped 3 bases, with 8 bases sitting between them. Germline V gene data show CDR1 as SGHRS and CDR2 as YFSETQ. Combining the CDR3 with reference TRBV5-1 and TRBJ1-5 gives the whole variable domain KAGVTQTPRYLIKTRGQQVTLSCSPISGHRSVSWYQQTPGQGLQFLFEYFSETQRNKGNFPGRFSGRQFSNSRSEMNVSTLELGDSALYLCASSEGYNQPQHFGDGTRLSIL.